The 5 T cell receptor beta chains in this list originate from one sample, sequenced in a study of T cells expressing NK-cell markers. For each CDR3 protein, TCRdb gives one entry from its re-call of the 5' RACE reads, without DNA. Its table records over 350,000 distinct CDR3 sequences. Sequenced: blood T cells: a sorted CD56 or NKG2C T cell subset, CD4+ or CD8+ T cells, or bulk PBMC T cells (not recorded which). These receptors came from a woman aged 50 to 65 in good health.

The chain has TRBV20-1 and TRBJ2-1; there is no DNA to check the TCRdb D call of TRBD1. The CDR3 is 16 residues long. CDR1 is DFQATT, CDR2 SNEGSKA, per germline (reference sequence). The CDR3 protein is CSARGRRQDAYNEQFF.

V and J are TRBV4-2 and TRBJ2-5; absent DNA, TCRdb's TRBD2 call cannot be checked. This CDR3 is built from 15 residues. Per germline, CDR1 LGHNA and CDR2 YNFKEQ. The CDR3 here is CASSQDAAGGETQYF.

This chain uses TRBV12-3 or TRBV12-4 with TRBJ1-6; no DNA is available, so the TRBD1 call from TCRdb remains unchecked. This CDR3 comprises 14 residues. The chain's CDR3 is CASSPRADNSPLHF.

The CDR3 loop is CASKRLAGAVGDTQYF. The V call is TRBV5-1, the J call TRBJ2-3; TCRdb returns TRBD2, unconfirmable since there is no DNA. The CDR3 is 16 amino acids. Germline assignment: CDR1 SGHRS and CDR2 YFSETQ.

This sequence joins TRBV4-1 and TRBJ1-2; checking the TCRdb D call of TRBD1 is not possible without DNA. Germline V gene lookup returns CDR1 MGHRA and CDR2 YSYEKL. The CDR3 is 16 amino acids. The CDR3 loop is CASSQPGQGGNYGYTF.